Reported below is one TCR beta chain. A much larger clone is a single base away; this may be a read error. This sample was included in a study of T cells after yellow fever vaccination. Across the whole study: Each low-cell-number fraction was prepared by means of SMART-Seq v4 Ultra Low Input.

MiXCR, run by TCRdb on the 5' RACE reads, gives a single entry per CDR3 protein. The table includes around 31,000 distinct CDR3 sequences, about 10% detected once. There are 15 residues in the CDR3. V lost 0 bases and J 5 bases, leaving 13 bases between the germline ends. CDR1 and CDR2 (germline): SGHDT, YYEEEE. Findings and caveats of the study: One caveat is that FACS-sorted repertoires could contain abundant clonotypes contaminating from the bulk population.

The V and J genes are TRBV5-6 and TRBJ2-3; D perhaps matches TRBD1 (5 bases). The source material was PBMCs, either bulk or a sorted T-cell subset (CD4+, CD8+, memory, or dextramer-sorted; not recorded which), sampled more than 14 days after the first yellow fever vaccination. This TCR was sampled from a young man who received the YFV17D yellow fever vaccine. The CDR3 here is CASSLGQPSLDTQYF. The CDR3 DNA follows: TGTGCCAGCAGCTTGGGACAGCCAAGCCTAGATACGCAGTATTTT.